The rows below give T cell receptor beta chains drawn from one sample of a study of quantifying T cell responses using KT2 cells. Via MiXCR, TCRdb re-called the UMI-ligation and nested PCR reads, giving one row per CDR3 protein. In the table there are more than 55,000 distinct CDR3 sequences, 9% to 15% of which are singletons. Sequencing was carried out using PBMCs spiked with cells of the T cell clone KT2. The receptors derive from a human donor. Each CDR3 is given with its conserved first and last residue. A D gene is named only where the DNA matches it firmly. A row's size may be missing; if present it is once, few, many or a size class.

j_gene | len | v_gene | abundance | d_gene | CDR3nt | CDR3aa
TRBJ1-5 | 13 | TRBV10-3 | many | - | TGTGCCATCACCTCCCGGGATGATCAGCCCCAGCATTTT | CAITSRDDQPQHF
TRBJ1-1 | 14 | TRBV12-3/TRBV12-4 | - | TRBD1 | TGTGCCAGCACCTTGACAGGGGTGAACACTGAAGCTTTCTTT | CASTLTGVNTEAFF
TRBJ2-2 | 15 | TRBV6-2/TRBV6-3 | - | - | TGTGCCAGCAGTTACGAGATACTCCTGGCCGGGGAGCTGTTTTTT | CASSYEILLAGELFF
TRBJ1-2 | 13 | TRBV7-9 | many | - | TGTGCCAGCAGTTCCGGGGGGGGACGTGGCTACACCTTC | CASSSGGGRGYTF
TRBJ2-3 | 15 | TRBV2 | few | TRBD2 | TGTGCCAGCAGTCTTAGCGGGGGAGAAACAGATACGCAGTATTTT | CASSLSGGETDTQYF
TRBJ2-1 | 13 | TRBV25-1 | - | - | TGTGCCAGCAGTGAAACTTGGGGGAATGAGCAGTTCTTC | CASSETWGNEQFF
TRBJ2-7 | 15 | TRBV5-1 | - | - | TGCGCCAGCAGCTCAACGGACATGTTGGCGTACGAGCAGTACTTC | CASSSTDMLAYEQYF
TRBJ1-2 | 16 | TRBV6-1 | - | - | TGTGCCAGCAGTGAAATTATTGGCAGGGGAAACTATGGCTACACCTTC | CASSEIIGRGNYGYTF
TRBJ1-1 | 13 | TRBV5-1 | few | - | TGCGCCAGCAGCCCCGGCAGCTACACTGAAGCTTTCTTT | CASSPGSYTEAFF
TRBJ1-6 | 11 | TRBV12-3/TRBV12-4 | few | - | TGTGCCAGCAGCCCTGGGACCAGGGCCATCTTT | CASSPGTRAIF
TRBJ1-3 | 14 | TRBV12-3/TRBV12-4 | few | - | TGTGCCAGCAGTTTAGGGACAGCTGGAAACACCATATATTTT | CASSLGTAGNTIYF
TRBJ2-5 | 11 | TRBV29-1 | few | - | TGCAGCGTCTTCGAGGCAGAGACCCAGTACTTC | CSVFEAETQYF
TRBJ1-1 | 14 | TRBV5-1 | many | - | TGCGCCAGCAGCTCCACCGCAGGGAGCACTGAAGCTTTCTTT | CASSSTAGSTEAFF
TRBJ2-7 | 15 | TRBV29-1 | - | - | TGCAGCGTTGCTAAGGGGCGGAAGAGCTCCTACGAGCAGTACTTC | CSVAKGRKSSYEQYF
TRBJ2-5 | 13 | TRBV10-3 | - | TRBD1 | TGTGCCATCAGCACAGGGGTTCAAGAGACCCAGTACTTC | CAISTGVQETQYF
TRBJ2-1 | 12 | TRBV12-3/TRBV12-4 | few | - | TGTGCCAGCAGAGCACCTAGGAATGAGCAGTTCTTC | CASRAPRNEQFF
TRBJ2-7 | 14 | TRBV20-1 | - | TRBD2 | TGCAGTGCTAGGGCCCTAGCGGAGGGCTACGAGCAGTACTTC | CSARALAEGYEQYF
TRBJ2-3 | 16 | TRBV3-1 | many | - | TGTGCCAGCAGCCAAGATCCGTCGCGGCGCACAGATACGCAGTATTTT | CASSQDPSRRTDTQYF
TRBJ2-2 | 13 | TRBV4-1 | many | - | TGCGCCAGCAAGGGACTGAGCACCGGGGAGCTGTTTTTT | CASKGLSTGELFF
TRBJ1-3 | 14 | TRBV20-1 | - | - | TGCAGTGCTAGAGTAGGCAGGGCTGGAAACACCATATATTTT | CSARVGRAGNTIYF
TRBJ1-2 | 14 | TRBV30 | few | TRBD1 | TGTGCCTGGAGCAAAACAGGGGGAAGTTATGGCTACACCTTC | CAWSKTGGSYGYTF
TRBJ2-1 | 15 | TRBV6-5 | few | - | TGTGCCAGCAGTACTGACAGGAGCTCCTACAATGAGCAGTTCTTC | CASSTDRSSYNEQFF
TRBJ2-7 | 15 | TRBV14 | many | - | TGTGCCAGCAGCCACCTATTGGGGGGCCGGGACGAGCAGTACTTC | CASSHLLGGRDEQYF
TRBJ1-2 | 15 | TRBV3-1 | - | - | TGTGCCAGCAGCCAAGGGACACCAGGGTCAGATGGCTACACCTTC | CASSQGTPGSDGYTF
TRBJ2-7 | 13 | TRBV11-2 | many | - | TGTGCCAGCAGCTTAGTTAAGGGCGGGGAGCAGTACTTC | CASSLVKGGEQYF
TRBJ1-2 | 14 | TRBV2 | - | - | TGTGCCAGCAGTGTAGGCAGTAATAACTATGGCTACACCTTC | CASSVGSNNYGYTF
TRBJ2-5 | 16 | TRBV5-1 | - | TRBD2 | TGCGCCAGCAGCTACCCCGGACTAGCGGGAGAAGAGACCCAGTACTTC | CASSYPGLAGEETQYF
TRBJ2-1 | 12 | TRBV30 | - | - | TGTGCCTGGAGTGTAACGGGCAATGAGCAGTTCTTC | CAWSVTGNEQFF
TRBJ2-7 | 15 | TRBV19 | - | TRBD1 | TGTGCCAGTAGTATAGCTACAGGGGGCGGCTACGAGCAGTACTTC | CASSIATGGGYEQYF
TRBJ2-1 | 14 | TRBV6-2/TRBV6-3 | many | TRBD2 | TGTGCCAGCGGTCTAGCGGGAGGGCCCAATGAGCAGTTCTTC | CASGLAGGPNEQFF
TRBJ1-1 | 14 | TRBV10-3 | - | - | TGTGCCATCCGCCGGGACCCTGGGAGGGGTGAAGCTTTCTTT | CAIRRDPGRGEAFF